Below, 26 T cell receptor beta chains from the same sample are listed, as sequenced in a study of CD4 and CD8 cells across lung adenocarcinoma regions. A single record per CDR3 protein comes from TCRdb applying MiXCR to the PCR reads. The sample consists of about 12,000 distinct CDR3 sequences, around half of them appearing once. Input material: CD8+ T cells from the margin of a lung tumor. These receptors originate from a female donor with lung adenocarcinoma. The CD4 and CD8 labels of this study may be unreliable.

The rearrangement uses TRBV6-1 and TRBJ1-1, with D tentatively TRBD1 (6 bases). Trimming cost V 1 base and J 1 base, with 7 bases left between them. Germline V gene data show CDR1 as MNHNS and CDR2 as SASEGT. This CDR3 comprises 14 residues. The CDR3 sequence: CASSEGQENTEAFF. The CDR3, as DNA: TGTGCCAGCAGTGAAGGACAGGAGAACACTGAAGCTTTCTTT.

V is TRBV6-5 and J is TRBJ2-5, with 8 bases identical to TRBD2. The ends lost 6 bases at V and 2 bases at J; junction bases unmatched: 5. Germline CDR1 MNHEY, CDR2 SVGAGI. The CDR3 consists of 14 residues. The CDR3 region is CASRYQRGQETQYF. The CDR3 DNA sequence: TGTGCCAGCAGGTACCAGCGGGGGCAAGAGACCCAGTACTTC.

CDR3 protein: CASRLAGVNEQFF. The CDR3 nucleotides are TGTGCCAGCCGACTAGCGGGAGTGAATGAGCAGTTCTTC. The V and J genes are TRBV6-1 and TRBJ2-1; 12 bases fit TRBD2. The CDR3 is 13 residues long. J lost 7 bases, V lost 8 bases, and 3 bases had no gene match. Germline V lookup: CDR1 MNHNS, CDR2 SASEGT.

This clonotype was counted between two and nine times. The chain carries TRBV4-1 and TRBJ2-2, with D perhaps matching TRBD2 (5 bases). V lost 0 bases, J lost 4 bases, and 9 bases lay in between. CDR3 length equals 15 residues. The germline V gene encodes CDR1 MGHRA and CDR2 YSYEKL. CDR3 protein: CASSQETGSTGELFF. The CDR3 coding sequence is TGCGCCAGCAGCCAAGAAACGGGGAGCACCGGGGAGCTGTTTTTT.

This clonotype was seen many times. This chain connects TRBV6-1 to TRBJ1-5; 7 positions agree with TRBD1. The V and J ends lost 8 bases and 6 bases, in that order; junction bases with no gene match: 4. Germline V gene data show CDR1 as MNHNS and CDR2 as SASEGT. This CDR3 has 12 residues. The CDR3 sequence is CASRQGSQPQHF. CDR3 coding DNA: TGTGCCAGCCGACAGGGCAGTCAGCCCCAGCATTTT.

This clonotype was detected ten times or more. The CDR3 DNA sequence: TGTGCCAGCAGCTTAGGACAGGCACAAGAGACCCAGTACTTC. Translation gives CASSLGQAQETQYF. The chain recombines TRBV7-2 with TRBJ2-1, with a possible D match to TRBD1 (6 bases). The last part of the DNA fits TRBJ2-5 better; the J call may be wrong. This CDR3 comprises 14 residues. Germline lookup yields CDR1 SGHTA and CDR2 FQGNSA.

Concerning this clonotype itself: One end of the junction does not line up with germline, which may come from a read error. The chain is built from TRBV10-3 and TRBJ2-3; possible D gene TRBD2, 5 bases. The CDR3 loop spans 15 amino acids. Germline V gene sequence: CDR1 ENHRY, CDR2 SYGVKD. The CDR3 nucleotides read TGTGCCCTCAGCCTCCCCGGTGCGAGCGGAGATACGCAGTATTTT. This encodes CALSLPGASGDTQYF.

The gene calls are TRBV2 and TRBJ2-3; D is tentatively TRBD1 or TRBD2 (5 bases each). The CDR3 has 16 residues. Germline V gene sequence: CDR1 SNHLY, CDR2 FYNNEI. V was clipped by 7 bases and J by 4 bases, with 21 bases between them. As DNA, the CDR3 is TGTGCCAGCACCACTGGGTGGGGGTACGGCTCAGATACGCAGTATTTT. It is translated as CASTTGWGYGSDTQYF.

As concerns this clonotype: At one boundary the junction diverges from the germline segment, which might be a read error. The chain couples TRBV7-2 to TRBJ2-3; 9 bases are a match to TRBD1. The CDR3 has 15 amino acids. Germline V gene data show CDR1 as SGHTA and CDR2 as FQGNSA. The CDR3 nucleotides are TGTGGCAGCAGCCTAACAGGGGGCTACACAGACACGCAGTATTTT. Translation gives CGSSLTGGYTDTQYF.

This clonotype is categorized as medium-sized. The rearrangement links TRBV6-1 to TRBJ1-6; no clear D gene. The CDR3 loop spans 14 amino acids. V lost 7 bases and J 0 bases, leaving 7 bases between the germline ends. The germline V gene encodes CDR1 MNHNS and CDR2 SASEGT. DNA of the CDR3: TGTGCCAGCAAGTCGAGCTCCTATAATTCACCCCTCCACTTT. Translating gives CASKSSSYNSPLHF.

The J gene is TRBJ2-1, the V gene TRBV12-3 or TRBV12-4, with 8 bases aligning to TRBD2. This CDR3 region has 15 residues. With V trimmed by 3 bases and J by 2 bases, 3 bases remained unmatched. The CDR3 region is CASSFAGGAYNEQFF. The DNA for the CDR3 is TGTGCCAGCAGTTTTGCCGGGGGGGCCTACAATGAGCAGTTCTTC.

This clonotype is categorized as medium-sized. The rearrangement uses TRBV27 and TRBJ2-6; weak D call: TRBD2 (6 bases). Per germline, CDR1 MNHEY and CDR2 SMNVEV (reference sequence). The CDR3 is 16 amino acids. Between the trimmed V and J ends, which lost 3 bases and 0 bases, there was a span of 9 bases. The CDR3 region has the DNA TGTGCCAGCAGTTTTACACTAGCCTCTGGGGCCAACGTCCTGACTTTC. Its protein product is CASSFTLASGANVLTF.

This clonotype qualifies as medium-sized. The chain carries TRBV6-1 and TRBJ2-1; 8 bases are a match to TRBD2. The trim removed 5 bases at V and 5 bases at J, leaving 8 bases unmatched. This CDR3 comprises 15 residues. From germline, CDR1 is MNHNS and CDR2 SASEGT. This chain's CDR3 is CASSPERGRDNEQFF. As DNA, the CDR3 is TGTGCCAGCAGTCCGGAGCGGGGGCGAGACAATGAGCAGTTCTTC.

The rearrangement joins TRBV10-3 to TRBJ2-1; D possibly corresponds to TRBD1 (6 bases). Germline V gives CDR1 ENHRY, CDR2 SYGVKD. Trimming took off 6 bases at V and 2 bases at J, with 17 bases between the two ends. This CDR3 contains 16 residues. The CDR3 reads CAIRENTGRTYNEQFF. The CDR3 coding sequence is TGTGCCATCAGAGAGAATACAGGGAGAACCTACAATGAGCAGTTCTTC.

The CDR3: CASSYRSGAKNTQYF. CDR3 nucleotides: TGTGCCAGCAGTTACCGGAGCGGGGCCAAAAACACCCAGTACTTC. The J gene is TRBJ2-4, the V gene TRBV6-5, with 7 nucleotides matching TRBD2. Germline values: CDR1 MNHEY, CDR2 SVGAGI. The V gene end was trimmed by 2 bases and the J gene end by 13 bases; junction bases not matched to a gene: 14. There are 15 residues in the CDR3.

DNA of the CDR3: TGCGCCAGCAGTGATAACCCTCAGGATACGCAGTATTTT. As protein: CASSDNPQDTQYF. This sequence joins TRBV10-1 and TRBJ2-3, with D unclear. The CDR3 extends over 13 amino acids. Germline V gene data show CDR1 as WNHNN and CDR2 as SYGVQD (reference sequence). V lost 3 bases to trimming and J lost 6 bases, with 10 bases between them.

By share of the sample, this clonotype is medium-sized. The CDR3 here is CASHRDREQYF. CDR3 coding DNA: TGTGCCAGCCACCGGGACCGCGAGCAGTACTTC. The chain links TRBV6-1 to TRBJ2-1, with D tentatively TRBD1 or TRBD2 (5 bases each). The J call could be wrong; TRBJ2-7 is a better fit for the DNA end. Germline V CDR1 and CDR2: MNHNS, SASEGT. CDR3 length: 11 amino acids.

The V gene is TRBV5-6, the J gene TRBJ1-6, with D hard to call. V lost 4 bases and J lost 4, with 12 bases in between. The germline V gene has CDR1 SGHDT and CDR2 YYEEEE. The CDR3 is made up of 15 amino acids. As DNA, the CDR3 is TGTGCCAGCAGCCGTGGGCTCGGGTATAATTCACCCCTCCACTTT. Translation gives CASSRGLGYNSPLHF.

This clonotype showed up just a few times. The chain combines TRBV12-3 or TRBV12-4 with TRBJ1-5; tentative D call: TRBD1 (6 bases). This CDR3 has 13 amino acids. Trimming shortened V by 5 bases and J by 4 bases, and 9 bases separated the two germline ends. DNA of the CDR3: TGTGCCAGCAGTCTTGGGACAAATCAGCCCCAGCATTTT. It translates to CASSLGTNQPQHF.

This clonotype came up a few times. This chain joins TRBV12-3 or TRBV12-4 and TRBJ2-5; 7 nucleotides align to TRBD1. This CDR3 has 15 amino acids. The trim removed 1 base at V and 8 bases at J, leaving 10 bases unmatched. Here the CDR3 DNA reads TGTGCCAGCAGTTTAGGTAGGACAGGCGATAACACCCAGTACTTC. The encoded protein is CASSLGRTGDNTQYF.

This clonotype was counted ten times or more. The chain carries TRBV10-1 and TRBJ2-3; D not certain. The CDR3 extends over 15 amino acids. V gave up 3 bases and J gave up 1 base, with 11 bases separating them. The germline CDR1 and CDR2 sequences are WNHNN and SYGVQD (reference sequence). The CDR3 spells CASSDGAAGTDTQYF. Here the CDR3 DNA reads TGCGCCAGCAGTGACGGAGCTGCGGGCACAGATACGCAGTATTTT.

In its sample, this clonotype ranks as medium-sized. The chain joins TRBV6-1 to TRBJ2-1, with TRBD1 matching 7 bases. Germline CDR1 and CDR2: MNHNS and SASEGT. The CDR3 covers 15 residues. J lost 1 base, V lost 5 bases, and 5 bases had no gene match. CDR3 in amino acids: CASSKTGESYNEQFF. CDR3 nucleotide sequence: TGTGCCAGCAGTAAAACAGGGGAGTCCTACAATGAGCAGTTCTTC.

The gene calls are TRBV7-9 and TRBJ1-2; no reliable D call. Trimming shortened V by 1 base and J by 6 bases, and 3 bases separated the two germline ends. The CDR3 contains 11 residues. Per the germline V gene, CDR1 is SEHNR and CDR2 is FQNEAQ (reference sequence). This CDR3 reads CASSLDHGYTF. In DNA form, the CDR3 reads TGTGCCAGCAGCTTAGACCATGGCTACACCTTC.

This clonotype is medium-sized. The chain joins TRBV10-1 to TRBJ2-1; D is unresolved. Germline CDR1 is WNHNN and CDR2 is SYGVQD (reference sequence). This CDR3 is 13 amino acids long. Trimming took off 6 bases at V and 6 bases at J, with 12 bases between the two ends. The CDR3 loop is CASSPGRSNEQFF. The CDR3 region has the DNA TGCGCCAGCAGCCCCGGACGAAGCAATGAGCAGTTCTTC.

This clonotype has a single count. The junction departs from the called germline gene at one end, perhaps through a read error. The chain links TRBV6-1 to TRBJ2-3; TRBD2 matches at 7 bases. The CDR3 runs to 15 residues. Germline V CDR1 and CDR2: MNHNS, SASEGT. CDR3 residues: CASRLGGGGKNTQYF. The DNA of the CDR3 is TGTGCCAGCAGGCTGGGGGGGGGAGGCAAAAACACGCAGTACTTT.

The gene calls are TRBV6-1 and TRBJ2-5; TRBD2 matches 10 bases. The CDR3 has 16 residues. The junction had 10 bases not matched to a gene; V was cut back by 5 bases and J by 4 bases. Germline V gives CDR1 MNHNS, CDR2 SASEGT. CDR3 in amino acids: CASSLTSGQNTETQYF. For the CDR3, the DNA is TGTGCCAGCAGTCTGACTAGCGGGCAGAACACAGAGACCCAGTACTTC.